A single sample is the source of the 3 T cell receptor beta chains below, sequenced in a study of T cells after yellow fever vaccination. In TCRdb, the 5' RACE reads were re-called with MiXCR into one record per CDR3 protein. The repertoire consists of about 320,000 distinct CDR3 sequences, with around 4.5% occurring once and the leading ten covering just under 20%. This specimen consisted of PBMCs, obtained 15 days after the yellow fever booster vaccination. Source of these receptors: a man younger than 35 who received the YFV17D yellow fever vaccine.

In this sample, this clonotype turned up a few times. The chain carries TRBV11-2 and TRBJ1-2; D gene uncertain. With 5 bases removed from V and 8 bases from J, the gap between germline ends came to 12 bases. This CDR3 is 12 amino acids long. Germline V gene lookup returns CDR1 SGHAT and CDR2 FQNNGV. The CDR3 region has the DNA TGTGCCAGCAGCCCGTGGTTAGGGGGCTACACCTTC. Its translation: CASSPWLGGYTF.

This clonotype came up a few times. This CDR3 is CASSLGTVLLSEAFF. The CDR3 region has the DNA TGTGCCAGCAGCTTAGGGACAGTTCTTCTGTCTGAAGCTTTCTTT. The chain couples TRBV7-2 to TRBJ1-1; TRBD1 might be the D (6 bases). Germline loops: CDR1 SGHTA, CDR2 FQGNSA. V shed 1 base and J shed 6 bases, with 15 bases lying between them. The CDR3 extends over 15 amino acids.

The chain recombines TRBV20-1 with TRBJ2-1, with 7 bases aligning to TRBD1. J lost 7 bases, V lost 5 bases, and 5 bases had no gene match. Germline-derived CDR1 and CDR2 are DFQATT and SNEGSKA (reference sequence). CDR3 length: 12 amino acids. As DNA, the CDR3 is TGCAGTGCTGGGGACAGTGTGAATGAGCAGTTCTTC. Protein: CSAGDSVNEQFF.